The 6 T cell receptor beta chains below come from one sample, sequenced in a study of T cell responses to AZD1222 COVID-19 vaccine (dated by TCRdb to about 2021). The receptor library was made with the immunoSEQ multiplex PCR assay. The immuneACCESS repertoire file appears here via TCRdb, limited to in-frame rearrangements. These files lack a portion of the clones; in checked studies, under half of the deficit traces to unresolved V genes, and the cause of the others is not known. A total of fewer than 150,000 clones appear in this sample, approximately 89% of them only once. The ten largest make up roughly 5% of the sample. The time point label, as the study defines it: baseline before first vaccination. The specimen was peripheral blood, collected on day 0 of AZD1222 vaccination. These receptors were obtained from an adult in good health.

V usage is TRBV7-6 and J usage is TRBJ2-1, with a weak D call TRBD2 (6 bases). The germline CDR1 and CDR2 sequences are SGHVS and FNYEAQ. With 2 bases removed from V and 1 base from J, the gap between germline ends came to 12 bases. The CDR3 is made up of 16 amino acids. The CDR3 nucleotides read TGTGCCAGCAGCTTAATGGAGGGAGAGTCCTACAATGAGCAGTTCTTC. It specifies CASSLMEGESYNEQFF.

The DNA for the CDR3 is TGTGCCAGCAGGGGGGGGGCTCAGGCCTATAATTCACCCCTCCACTTT. It specifies CASRGGAQAYNSPLHF. The V call is TRBV2, the J call TRBJ1-6, with a possible D match to TRBD1 (6 bases). The CDR3 consists of 16 residues. Germline CDR1 is SNHLY and CDR2 is FYNNEI. Trimming cost V 6 bases and J 2 bases, with 14 bases left between them.

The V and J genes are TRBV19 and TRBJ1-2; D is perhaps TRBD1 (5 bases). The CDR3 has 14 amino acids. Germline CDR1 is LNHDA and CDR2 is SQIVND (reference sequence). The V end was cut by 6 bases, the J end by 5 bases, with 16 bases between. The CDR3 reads CASSPSPGIYGYTF. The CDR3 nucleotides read TGTGCCAGTAGCCCTAGTCCAGGGATTTATGGCTACACCTTC. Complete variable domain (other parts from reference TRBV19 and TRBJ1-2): DGGITQSPKYLFRKEGQNVTLSCEQNLNHDAMYWYRQDPGQGLRLIYYSQIVNDFQKGDIAEGYSVSREKKESFPLTVTSAQKNPTAFYLCASSPSPGIYGYTFGSGTRLTVV.

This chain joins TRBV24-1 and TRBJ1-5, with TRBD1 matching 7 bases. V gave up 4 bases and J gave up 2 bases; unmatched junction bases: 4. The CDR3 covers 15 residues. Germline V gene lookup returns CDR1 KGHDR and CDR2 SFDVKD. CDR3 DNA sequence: TGTGCCACCAGTGAAGGGGGCAATGGCAATCAGCCCCAGCATTTT. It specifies CATSEGGNGNQPQHF.

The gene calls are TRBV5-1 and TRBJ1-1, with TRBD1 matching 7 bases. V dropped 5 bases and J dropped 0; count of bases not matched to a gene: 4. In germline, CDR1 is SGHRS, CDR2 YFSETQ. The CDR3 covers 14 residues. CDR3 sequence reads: CASRLGQLNTEAFF. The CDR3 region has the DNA TGCGCCAGCAGACTGGGACAGCTGAACACTGAAGCTTTCTTT.

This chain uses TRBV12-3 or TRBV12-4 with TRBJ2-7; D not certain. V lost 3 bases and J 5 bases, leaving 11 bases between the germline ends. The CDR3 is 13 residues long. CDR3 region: CASSLGQSHEQYF. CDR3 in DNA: TGTGCCAGCAGTTTGGGCCAATCCCACGAGCAGTACTTC.